This T cell receptor beta chain was sequenced for a study of PD-L1 blockade in urothelial cancer. This table comes from immunoSEQ multiplex PCR, and its TCRdb copy is limited to in-frame clones, with some not included. This table has just over 20,000 clones, about 91% appearing once. V was trimmed by 9 bases and J by 2 bases, leaving 17 bases between them. Germline CDR1 and CDR2: MDHEN and SYDVKM. CDR3 length equals 14 residues. The genes are TRBV28 and TRBJ2-7; D is possibly TRBD2 (6 bases). The material was PBMCs, obtained around atezolizumab (anti-PD-L1) treatment. This receptor was taken from a man aged 50 or older with urothelial cancer. The CDR3: CASHGASAAYEQYF. CDR3 in DNA: TGTGCCAGTCATGGGGCTAGCGCTGCCTACGAGCAGTACTTC.